The present entry profiles one T cell receptor (beta chain) with its context. Cohorts were assigned according to the clinical history that participants reported. The source of the sample is a study of blood T cell repertoires in COVID-19. Study-wide background: Donors in the United States, Italy and Spain gave samples during acute or convalescent COVID-19.

The data were produced by immunoSEQ multiplex PCR, yet TCRdb's version contains in-frame clones alone and is incomplete. The table shows some 130,000 clones, with 80% to 85% occurring only once. The sequencing sample was made of PBMCs or T cells enriched from blood (not recorded which). This TCR was recovered from a man aged 35 to 55 with acute COVID-19.

The DNA for the CDR3 is TGTGCCAGCAGCGTGGGGGCCCTAGCGGGGGTGAGCTACAATGAGCAGTTCTTC. It is translated as CASSVGALAGVSYNEQFF. V gene TRBV9 combines with J gene TRBJ2-1; 10 bases align to TRBD2. The CDR3 sequence is 18 residues long. V shed 2 bases, J shed 3 bases, and the junction held 11 bases outside the gene matches. Per the germline V gene, CDR1 is SGDLS and CDR2 is YYNGEE.